These 25 T cell receptor beta chains were sequenced from one sample in a study of T cell responses to AZD1222 COVID-19 vaccine. The repertoire was sequenced with immunoSEQ multiplex PCR; TCRdb's copy has only in-frame clones and lacks some. The sample holds about 99,000 clones; about 92% are singletons and the top ten take roughly 13%. Sequenced here: peripheral blood, sampled on day 0 of AZD1222 vaccination. The receptor source for this set is an adult in good health.

The chain uses TRBV27 and TRBJ2-1; 10 bases align to TRBD2. V lost 8 bases, J lost 5 bases, and 12 bases stayed unmatched. This CDR3 contains 16 residues. Germline V gene data show CDR1 as MNHEY and CDR2 as SMNVEV (reference sequence). The CDR3 DNA reads TGTGCCAGCTCCATACAAAGCGGGAGGGGGAACAATGAGCAGTTCTTC. Protein: CASSIQSGRGNNEQFF.

The chain combines TRBV19 with TRBJ2-7, with a possible D match to TRBD2 (5 bases). The V gene lost 7 bases and the J gene lost 0 bases, with 10 bases spanning the gap. The germline V gene has CDR1 LNHDA and CDR2 SQIVND (reference sequence). This CDR3 is 13 amino acids long. The CDR3 sequence is CASTKEGSYEQYF. CDR3 coding DNA: TGTGCCAGTACCAAAGAGGGCTCCTACGAGCAGTACTTC.

V gene TRBV4-1 combines with J gene TRBJ2-1, with D perhaps matching TRBD1 (5 bases). The CDR3 has 13 amino acids. The germline V gene has CDR1 MGHRA and CDR2 YSYEKL. Trimming took 5 bases from V and 5 from J, leaving 10 bases between them. Here the CDR3 reads CASSTRQNNEQFF. For the CDR3, the DNA is TGCGCCAGCAGCACCAGACAGAACAATGAGCAGTTCTTC.

This clone appeared a single time. The chain links TRBV10-3 to TRBJ1-4, with 9 bases fitting TRBD1. The CDR3 runs to 15 residues. The V gene end was trimmed by 0 bases and the J gene end by 8 bases; junction bases not matched to a gene: 4. Germline CDR1 reads ENHRY; CDR2 reads SYGVKD. Here the CDR3 DNA reads TGTGCCATCAGTGAGTCGACAGGGGGAAAGGAAAAACTGTTTTTT. Translation: CAISESTGGKEKLFF.

This sequence joins TRBV19 and TRBJ2-7, with D perhaps matching TRBD1 (5 bases). This CDR3 comprises 12 residues. V was clipped by 4 bases and J by 4 bases, with 8 bases between them. From germline, CDR1 is LNHDA and CDR2 SQIVND (reference sequence). CDR3: CASSSTGYEQYF. In DNA form, the CDR3 reads TGTGCCAGTAGTAGTACAGGTTACGAGCAGTACTTC.

The rearrangement uses TRBV2 and TRBJ2-3; 8 nucleotides line up with TRBD2. Germline CDR1 is SNHLY and CDR2 is FYNNEI. The CDR3 is 14 amino acids. Trimming cost V 6 bases and J 1 base; bases outside gene matches: 3. The CDR3 reads CASRAGARTDTQYF. The CDR3 DNA reads TGTGCCAGCAGAGCGGGGGCCCGCACAGATACGCAGTATTTT.

The rearrangement uses TRBV21-1 and TRBJ1-5; TRBD1 reflects the table's D call only, with no check against the DNA. TRBV21-1 is recorded as a pseudogene. The CDR3 totals 16 residues. The CDR3 nucleotides are TGTGCCAGCAGCACGATCAGTTTTCGAAGCAATCAGCCCCAGCATTTT. Translating gives CASSTISFRSNQPQHF.

This chain links TRBV6-1 with TRBJ1-1, with 7 positions matching TRBD1. CDR3 size: 12 residues. The trim removed 2 bases at V and 12 bases at J, leaving 6 bases unmatched. Looked up from germline, CDR1 is MNHNS and CDR2 is SASEGT. DNA for the CDR3: TGTGCCAGCAGTGAACAGTACAGGGGATCTTTCTTT. This gives the protein CASSEQYRGSFF.

The V and J genes are TRBV27 and TRBJ1-1; D is undetermined. Trimming left V 3 bases short and J 0 bases short, with 11 bases between. The germline CDR1 and CDR2 sequences are MNHEY and SMNVEV (reference sequence). This CDR3 has 15 residues. This CDR3 reads CASSFSLEMNTEAFF. CDR3 DNA: TGTGCCAGCAGTTTTAGCTTGGAGATGAACACTGAAGCTTTCTTT.

CDR3 sequence reads: CASSPTGTGGGAQYF. DNA of the CDR3: TGTGCCAGCAGCCCGACCGGGACAGGGGGCGGCGCCCAGTACTTC. The chain is built from TRBV6-5 and TRBJ2-5; 12 bases match TRBD1. The CDR3 extends over 15 amino acids. The V gene end was trimmed by 6 bases and the J gene end by 9 bases; junction bases not matched to a gene: 11. Germline-derived CDR1 and CDR2 are MNHEY and SVGAGI.

The chain couples TRBV7-8 to TRBJ2-7; 12 bases are a match to TRBD2. Germline assignment: CDR1 SGHVS and CDR2 FQNEAQ. CDR3 size: 19 residues. V was pared by 5 bases and J by 7 bases, with 21 bases of the junction left unmatched. The chain's CDR3 is CASSASGGLAGSLRGEQYF. The DNA for the CDR3 is TGTGCCAGCAGCGCCAGTGGGGGACTAGCGGGTTCACTCCGGGGGGAGCAGTACTTC.

The chain combines TRBV5-4 with TRBJ2-1; the match to TRBD2 covers 8 bases. The V and J ends lost 4 bases and 9 bases, in that order; junction bases with no gene match: 12. The CDR3 is made up of 15 amino acids. The germline CDR1 and CDR2 sequences are SGHNT and YYREEE (reference sequence). The CDR3, as DNA: TGTGCCAGCAGCCCGCTCGCGGGGGGCCTGAGTGAGCAGTTCTTC. It specifies CASSPLAGGLSEQFF.

This clone was counted a few times. The chain recombines TRBV4-2 with TRBJ1-1, with 9 bases that match TRBD1. This CDR3 has 16 amino acids. From germline, CDR1 is LGHNA and CDR2 YNFKEQ. The V segment lost 4 bases and the J segment 0 bases; nucleotides outside the gene matches: 6. The DNA for the CDR3 is TGTGCCAGCAGCCTAACAGGGGGCAACATGAACACTGAAGCTTTCTTT. Translated, it gives CASSLTGGNMNTEAFF.

The chain couples TRBV24-1 to TRBJ2-1; D gene ambiguous. Per germline, CDR1 KGHDR and CDR2 SFDVKD. The CDR3 extends over 14 amino acids. The V and J ends lost 4 bases and 3 bases respectively, with 9 bases between them. The CDR3 region is CATSDATLYNEQFF. CDR3 nucleotides: TGTGCCACCAGTGACGCTACCCTCTACAATGAGCAGTTCTTC.

This rearrangement joins TRBV19 to TRBJ2-1, with TRBD2 matching 9 bases. CDR1 is LNHDA, CDR2 SQIVND, per germline (reference sequence). The trim removed 9 bases at V and 7 bases at J, leaving 16 bases unmatched. This CDR3 region has 16 residues. The CDR3 is CASGSTSGRFYNEQFF. Here the CDR3 DNA reads TGTGCCAGCGGCTCGACTAGCGGCCGTTTCTATAATGAGCAGTTCTTC.

This chain joins TRBV5-1 and TRBJ2-5, with 11 bases identical to TRBD2. The CDR3 has 14 amino acids. From germline, CDR1 is SGHRS and CDR2 YFSETQ. Trimming removed 4 bases from V and 3 bases from J; junction bases left unmatched: 2. The CDR3 DNA reads TGCGCCAGCAGCGGGGGACTAGCGGAAGAGACCCAGTACTTC. It translates to CASSGGLAEETQYF.

The genes are TRBV10-2 and TRBJ2-4, with D uncertain. Germline lookup yields CDR1 WSHSY and CDR2 SAAADI. This CDR3 spans 15 amino acids. Trimming removed 3 bases from V and 1 base from J, with 10 bases in between. DNA of the CDR3: TGCGCCAGCAGTGATAGTCGAGCGGCCAAAAACATTCAGTACTTC. This encodes CASSDSRAAKNIQYF.

This chain links TRBV3-1 (or the pseudogene TRBV3-2) with TRBJ2-7, with 7 bases lining up with TRBD2. J lost 1 base, V lost 7 bases, and 4 bases had no gene match. The CDR3 runs 13 residues. Germline CDR1 is LGHDT and CDR2 is YNNKEL (reference sequence). The CDR3 DNA follows: TGTGCCAGCACCGAGCGGGGATCCTACGAGCAGTACTTC. Its protein is CASTERGSYEQYF.

The table lists this clone with many counts. The chain employs TRBV6-5 and TRBJ2-7, with TRBD1 identical over 11 bases. CDR1 and CDR2 from the germline V gene are MNHEY and SVGAGI. The length of the CDR3 is 15 residues. V lost 6 bases and J lost 1; bases outside the gene matches: 5. This CDR3 reads CASRSGQGDSYEQYF. The CDR3 nucleotides read TGTGCCAGCAGGTCGGGACAGGGGGATTCCTACGAGCAGTACTTC.

The rearrangement uses TRBV5-1 and TRBJ2-3, with D hard to call. Germline CDR1 reads SGHRS; CDR2 reads YFSETQ. V was shortened by 4 bases and J by 5 bases, with 8 bases between the two germline ends. The CDR3 runs to 12 residues. CDR3 nucleotides: TGCGCCAGCAGCCCGGAAGTAGATACGCAGTATTTT. Protein sequence: CASSPEVDTQYF.

The chain joins TRBV18 to TRBJ2-1, with 11 positions matching TRBD2. The J segment lost 6 bases and the V segment lost 6 bases, leaving 7 bases of the junction unmatched. CDR3 size: 15 residues. Germline loops: CDR1 KGHSH, CDR2 LQKENI. In DNA form, the CDR3 reads TGTGCCAGCTCCCTAGCGGGGGGTTACTTCAATGAGCAGTTCTTC. It codes for CASSLAGGYFNEQFF.

This clone has a single count. CDR3 sequence reads: CASMLGTKTYEQYF. CDR3 in DNA: TGTGCCAGCATGTTGGGGACTAAGACCTACGAGCAGTACTTC. The chain has TRBV2 and TRBJ2-7, with 7 nucleotides matching TRBD2. The V gene's germline CDR1 is SNHLY and CDR2 FYNNEI. There are 14 residues in the CDR3. J gave up 2 bases and V 7 bases, and 8 bases lay outside the gene matches.

J is TRBJ2-7 and V is TRBV5-6, with unresolved D. The CDR3 totals 14 residues. V lost 5 bases to trimming and J lost 0 bases, with 12 bases between them. Germline loops: CDR1 SGHDT, CDR2 YYEEEE. DNA of the CDR3: TGTGCCAGCAGTCTCTCAGGCCTCTCCTACGAGCAGTACTTC. This gives the protein CASSLSGLSYEQYF.

DNA for the CDR3: TGCGCCAGCAGCTTCGGGACAGAACAAGAGACCCAGTACTTC. This codes for CASSFGTEQETQYF. The genes are TRBV5-1 and TRBJ2-5; 7 bases align to TRBD1. This CDR3 is 14 amino acids long. The ends lost 2 bases at V and 2 bases at J; junction bases unmatched: 3. Germline CDR1 reads SGHRS; CDR2 reads YFSETQ.

This chain links TRBV2 with TRBJ1-4; the D gene is possibly TRBD1 (6 bases). The CDR3 consists of 15 residues. V lost 3 bases, J lost 5 bases, and 13 bases lay in between. CDR1 and CDR2 (germline): SNHLY, FYNNEI. The CDR3 bases are TGTGCCAGCAGTGATGGTGGGCAGGGGAATGAAAAACTGTTTTTT. As protein: CASSDGGQGNEKLFF.